Shown below are 21 T cell receptor beta chains from a single sample sequenced in a study of cytomegalovirus exposure and HLA in healthy donors. The PCR was carried out with 60 Vbeta primers and 13 Jbeta primers. The table came from immunoSEQ multiplex PCR; TCRdb's copy has only in-frame clones and leaves some out. The table includes 100,000 to 150,000 clones, 80% detected once. The sequenced sample was PBMCs. Source of these receptors: a man between 35 and 55 years old in good health and CMV-seronegative.

The chain carries TRBV5-1 and TRBJ2-1; no clear D. The length of the CDR3 is 15 residues. Germline CDR1 reads SGHRS; CDR2 reads YFSETQ. V gave up 4 bases and J gave up 4 bases, with 15 bases separating them. The CDR3 sequence is CASSTLPGFYNEQFF. CDR3 sequence (DNA): TGCGCCAGCAGCACCCTCCCCGGGTTTTACAATGAGCAGTTCTTC.

The sample holds one count of this clone. V and J are TRBV2 and TRBJ2-2; possible D gene TRBD1, 6 bases. Looked up from germline, CDR1 is SNHLY and CDR2 is FYNNEI. The germline V and J ends were trimmed by 4 bases and 1 base, with 13 bases remaining between them. The length of the CDR3 is 16 residues. CDR3 bases: TGTGCCAGCAGTGGGCAGGGGCCTATGAACACCGGGGAGCTGTTTTTT. This translates into CASSGQGPMNTGELFF.

This clone was observed once. The rearrangement joins TRBV4-1 to TRBJ2-7, with 8 bases matching TRBD1. Germline CDR1 is MGHRA and CDR2 is YSYEKL. The CDR3 runs to 15 residues. The V and J ends lost 6 bases and 4 bases, in that order; junction bases with no gene match: 11. The CDR3 bases are TGCGCCAGCAGTCTCAGGACAGGGATTTCGTACGAGCAGTACTTC. This gives the protein CASSLRTGISYEQYF.

The gene calls are TRBV2 and TRBJ2-1, with D perhaps matching TRBD2 (6 bases). V lost 2 bases and J lost 2, with 10 bases in between. This CDR3 spans 15 amino acids. Looked up from germline, CDR1 is SNHLY and CDR2 is FYNNEI. For the CDR3, the DNA is TGTGCCAGCAGTGAACGGGGGACTGCCTACAATGAGCAGTTCTTC. This sequence encodes CASSERGTAYNEQFF.

Here the CDR3 DNA reads TGTGCCAGCACCCCCGGACAGGGGAGACCCTATGGCTACACCTTC. It codes for CASTPGQGRPYGYTF. The chain links TRBV27 to TRBJ1-2, with 9 positions matching TRBD1. The CDR3 has 15 residues. V shed 7 bases, J shed 4 bases, and the junction held 10 bases outside the gene matches. CDR1 is MNHEY and CDR2 is SMNVEV in the germline V gene (reference sequence).

For the CDR3, the DNA is TGTGCCAGCAGCGGCAACTACGAGCAGTACTTC. Translating gives CASSGNYEQYF. J is TRBJ2-7 and V is TRBV7-9; no clear D gene. V was pared by 5 bases and J by 3 bases, with 5 bases between. This CDR3 has 11 residues. Germline lookup yields CDR1 SEHNR and CDR2 FQNEAQ (reference sequence). The entire variable domain, with the rest obtained from reference TRBV7-9 and TRBJ2-7, is as follows: DTGVSQNPRHKITKRGQNVTFRCDPISEHNRLYWYRQTLGQGPEFLTYFQNEAQLEKSRLLSDRFSAERPKGSFSTLEIQRTEQGDSAMYLCASSGNYEQYFGPGTRLTVT.

The CDR3 bases are TGTGCCAGCAGGGTTCGGGGGGGCGGAGAGACCCAGTACTTC. Translated: CASRVRGGGETQYF. The V gene is TRBV27, the J gene TRBJ2-5; 8 bases are shared with TRBD2. CDR1 is MNHEY and CDR2 is SMNVEV in the germline V gene (reference sequence). The CDR3 runs to 14 residues. The ends lost 6 bases at V and 4 bases at J; junction bases unmatched: 7.

The chain recombines TRBV6-6 with TRBJ2-1; TRBD2 agrees at 14 bases. Germline assignment: CDR1 MNHNY and CDR2 SVGAGI (reference sequence). There are 15 residues in the CDR3. Germline trimming cut 5 bases from V and 8 bases from J; bases unmatched to any gene: 5. This CDR3 is CASSPTSGGAYEQFF. For the CDR3, the DNA is TGTGCCAGCAGTCCGACTAGCGGGGGGGCTTATGAGCAGTTCTTC.

This chain connects TRBV7-8 to TRBJ2-1; D may be TRBD2 (6 bases). Trimming pared 1 base from V and 6 bases from J, leaving 7 bases between. Germline loops: CDR1 SGHVS, CDR2 FQNEAQ. This CDR3 has 13 residues. The CDR3 here is CASSLGGANEQFF. The CDR3 DNA reads as TGTGCCAGCAGCTTAGGCGGGGCCAATGAGCAGTTCTTC. Full variable domain (rest looked up from reference TRBV7-8 and TRBJ2-1): GAGVSQSPRYKVAKRGQDVALRCDPISGHVSLFWYQQALGQGPEFLTYFQNEAQLDKSGLPSDRFFAERPEGSVSTLKIQRTQQEDSAVYLCASSLGGANEQFFGPGTRLTVL.

The chain uses TRBV5-1 and TRBJ1-1; D may be TRBD1 (5 bases). This CDR3 contains 17 residues. Germline CDR1 and CDR2: SGHRS and YFSETQ. Trimming removed 1 base from V and 3 bases from J, with 19 bases in between. The CDR3 here is CASSLRDGGKGDTEAFF. In nucleotides, the CDR3 is TGCGCCAGCAGCTTGAGAGACGGGGGAAAGGGCGACACTGAAGCTTTCTTT.

The gene calls are TRBV10-3 and TRBJ1-5, with D possibly TRBD1 on 6 matching bases. CDR3 size: 15 residues. CDR1 is ENHRY, CDR2 SYGVKD, per germline. V shed 0 bases and J shed 9 bases, with 15 bases lying between them. Here the CDR3 reads CAISESGHIQGPQHF. CDR3 nucleotide sequence: TGTGCCATCAGTGAGTCGGGACATATTCAGGGGCCCCAGCATTTT.

The genes are TRBV6-1 and TRBJ1-1; D remains unclear. With 7 bases removed from V and 1 base from J, the gap between germline ends came to 10 bases. CDR3 length: 13 amino acids. The germline CDR1 and CDR2 sequences are MNHNS and SASEGT. As DNA, the CDR3 is TGTGCCAGCACCCCGGGAAAGAACACTGAAGCTTTCTTT. It codes for CASTPGKNTEAFF.

This rearrangement joins TRBV28 to TRBJ1-2; D unclear. The CDR3 contains 13 residues. Trimming cost V 2 bases and J 3 bases, with 7 bases left between them. The germline V gene has CDR1 MDHEN and CDR2 SYDVKM. The CDR3 is CASSLTEDYGYTF. The CDR3 DNA is TGTGCCAGCAGTTTAACTGAGGACTATGGCTACACCTTC.

CDR3: CSVTDHPSGGRIFNYGYTF. The CDR3 DNA reads TGCAGCGTTACGGACCACCCTTCGGGGGGACGAATCTTTAACTATGGCTACACCTTC. This chain connects TRBV29-1 to TRBJ1-2, with a weak D call TRBD1 (5 bases). The germline CDR1 and CDR2 sequences are SQVTM and ANQGSEA. The germline V and J ends were trimmed by 5 bases and 1 base, with 29 bases remaining between them. The CDR3 consists of 19 residues.

The sample holds one count of this clone. CDR3: CASSRTGGTYTDTQYF. CDR3 coding DNA: TGTGCCAGCAGCCGTACCGGGGGGACTTACACAGATACGCAGTATTTT. The chain links TRBV7-2 to TRBJ2-3, with TRBD2 matching over 7 bases. Germline lookup yields CDR1 SGHTA and CDR2 FQGNSA. Germline trimming cut 5 bases from V and 2 bases from J; bases unmatched to any gene: 10. This CDR3 is built from 16 residues.

This clone appeared a few times. The gene calls are TRBV5-8 and TRBJ1-2; 10 bases are shared with TRBD1. CDR1 and CDR2 (germline): SGHTS, YDEGEE. Losses at the gene ends were 3 bases for V and 8 bases for J; bases not matched to a gene: 4. This CDR3 is 13 amino acids long. Here the CDR3 reads CASSYDRGQGYTF. The CDR3 DNA follows: TGTGCCAGCAGCTACGACAGGGGGCAAGGCTACACCTTC.

The chain uses TRBV5-1 and TRBJ2-3; 9 positions match TRBD1. This CDR3 is 15 amino acids long. CDR1 and CDR2 from the germline V gene are SGHRS and YFSETQ. The trim removed 7 bases at V and 2 bases at J, leaving 8 bases unmatched. This CDR3 is CASHMGTGNTDTQYF. The CDR3 coding sequence is TGCGCCAGCCACATGGGGACAGGGAACACAGATACGCAGTATTTT.

As DNA, the CDR3 is TGTGCCAGTAGTACAGGGTATTCGGGCAACAATGAGCAGTTCTTC. Amino acids: CASSTGYSGNNEQFF. V and J are TRBV19 and TRBJ2-1; D perhaps matches TRBD1 (5 bases). The CDR3 loop spans 15 amino acids. Germline loops: CDR1 LNHDA, CDR2 SQIVND (reference sequence). Trimming cost V 4 bases and J 5 bases, with 15 bases left between them.

This chain uses TRBV5-1 with TRBJ2-5; possibly TRBD1 for D (5 bases). The length of the CDR3 is 14 residues. Germline-derived CDR1 and CDR2 are SGHRS and YFSETQ. V was trimmed by 4 bases and J by 6 bases, leaving 16 bases between them. CDR3 sequence reads: CASSHGASVKTQYF. In DNA form, the CDR3 reads TGCGCCAGCAGCCATGGGGCCAGCGTAAAGACCCAGTACTTC.

This clone was recorded only once. V is TRBV5-4 and J is TRBJ1-2; 8 bases agree with TRBD1. CDR3 length equals 14 residues. Per germline, CDR1 SGHNT and CDR2 YYREEE (reference sequence). J gave up 6 bases and V 2 bases, and 6 bases lay outside the gene matches. CDR3 in amino acids: CASSLSTGEHGYTF. The CDR3 nucleotides are TGTGCCAGCAGCTTATCGACAGGGGAACATGGCTACACCTTC.

The chain carries TRBV29-1 and TRBJ2-5; D might be TRBD2 (7 bases). V was pared by 7 bases and J by 1 base, with 43 bases between. This CDR3 is 23 amino acids long. Germline-derived CDR1 and CDR2 are SQVTM and ANQGSEA. CDR3 coding DNA: TGCAGCGCCGGTTTAAAGGGGGGATGGCCGGGACTCAAACTAGCGCTTGGCCAAGAGACCCAGTACTTC. Its translation: CSAGLKGGWPGLKLALGQETQYF.